One sample yielded the 31 T cell receptor beta chains listed below, sequenced in a study of spatial heterogeneity in lung cancer. Noted time point: sample taken at primary tumor resection. Whole RNA came from tumor, nontumor lung or frozen PBMC and was sequenced without being sorted. One entry per CDR3 protein, called by TCRdb with MiXCR from the 5' RACE reads. The table shows about 50,000 distinct CDR3 sequences, with 6% to 9.5% occurring only once. The specimen was PBMCs, collected at surgery. These receptors came from a female donor with early-stage non-small cell lung cancer.

This clonotype was counted a few times. The chain recombines TRBV6-5 with TRBJ2-3; perhaps TRBD2 as D (6 bases). CDR1 MNHEY and CDR2 SVGAGI come from the germline V gene. CDR3 size: 12 residues. V shed 6 bases and J shed 8 bases, with 12 bases lying between them. CDR3 coding DNA: TGTGCCAGCAGCCTCCCCGGGGGTACGCAGTATTTT. Its translation: CASSLPGGTQYF.

The CDR3 spells CASTPRGGRTGELFF. CDR3 nucleotides: TGTGCCAGCACCCCCCGTGGGGGTAGGACCGGGGAGCTGTTTTTT. The J gene is TRBJ2-2, the V gene TRBV13; D tentatively reads TRBD1 or TRBD2 (5 bases each). V lost 7 bases and J 5 bases, leaving 17 bases between the germline ends. The CDR3 extends over 15 amino acids. The germline gives CDR1 PRHDT, CDR2 FYEKMQ (reference sequence).

In this sample, this clonotype turned up many times. The chain has TRBV29-1 and TRBJ1-1; D possibly corresponds to TRBD1 (6 bases). V was shortened by 1 base and J by 7 bases, with 16 bases between the two germline ends. The CDR3 runs to 14 residues. Per germline, CDR1 SQVTM and CDR2 ANQGSEA. CDR3 protein: CSVEVGGREGEAFF. The CDR3 DNA is TGCAGCGTTGAAGTCGGGGGCAGGGAGGGTGAAGCTTTCTTT.

The chain uses TRBV9 and TRBJ2-1; 10 bases match TRBD2. Unmatched junction bases numbered 6, after V lost 5 bases and J lost 4 bases. Germline CDR1 SGDLS, CDR2 YYNGEE. CDR3 size: 15 residues. The CDR3 bases are TGTGCCAGCAGTAAACTAGCGGGGTCGTACAATGAGCAGTTCTTC. It codes for CASSKLAGSYNEQFF.

The table lists this clonotype with a few counts. DNA of the CDR3: TGTGCCAGCAGCTTAGCGCGTGGGCGTGTAGGGACAGATACGCAGTATTTT. This codes for CASSLARGRVGTDTQYF. The chain employs TRBV7-2 and TRBJ2-3; no clear D. The CDR3 runs 17 residues. In germline, CDR1 is SGHTA, CDR2 FQGNSA. Trimming shortened V by 0 bases and J by 3 bases, and 16 bases separated the two germline ends.

In this sample, this clonotype turned up a few times. V gene TRBV7-2 combines with J gene TRBJ1-6; D possibly corresponds to TRBD1 (6 bases). CDR3 length: 15 residues. Between the trimmed V and J ends, which lost 0 bases and 7 bases, there was a span of 10 bases. From germline, CDR1 is SGHTA and CDR2 FQGNSA. CDR3 residues: CASSLAQGTNSPLHF. The CDR3, as DNA: TGTGCCAGCAGCTTAGCGCAGGGGACAAATTCACCCCTCCACTTT.

A few counts support this clonotype. The rearrangement joins TRBV10-3 to TRBJ1-3; 9 bases line up with TRBD1. V trimming: 4 bases; J trimming: 3 bases; junction bases outside the gene matches: 7. CDR3 length equals 16 residues. Germline CDR1 is ENHRY and CDR2 is SYGVKD. The CDR3 loop reads CAISGTGQGLGNTIYF. The CDR3 nucleotides are TGTGCCATCAGTGGGACGGGACAGGGTCTTGGAAACACCATATATTTT.

The sample holds many counts of this clonotype. This chain connects TRBV6-2 or TRBV6-3 to TRBJ2-1, with 8 nucleotides matching TRBD2. The germline V gene encodes CDR1 MNHEY and CDR2 SVGEGT. CDR3 length equals 17 residues. V lost 0 bases and J lost 4; bases outside the gene matches: 8. CDR3 sequence reads: CASSYSPGTRVYNEQFF. DNA of the CDR3: TGTGCCAGCAGTTACTCGCCCGGGACTAGGGTATACAATGAGCAGTTCTTC.

This clonotype was counted at least ten times. The V and J genes are TRBV9 and TRBJ2-1; TRBD2 agrees at 11 bases. Unmatched junction bases numbered 5, after V lost 3 bases and J lost 12 bases. In germline, CDR1 is SGDLS, CDR2 YYNGEE. This CDR3 is 13 amino acids long. CDR3: CASSETLAGGQFF. The CDR3 DNA reads TGTGCCAGCAGCGAGACCCTAGCGGGGGGGCAGTTCTTC. Complete variable domain (other parts from reference TRBV9 and TRBJ2-1): DSGVTQTPKHLITATGQRVTLRCSPRSGDLSVYWYQQSLDQGLQFLIQYYNGEERAKGNILERFSAQQFPDLHSELNLSSLELGDSALYFCASSETLAGGQFFGPGTRLTVL.

V is TRBV3-1 and J is TRBJ1-5; D possibly corresponds to TRBD1 (5 bases). With 0 bases removed from V and 9 bases from J, the gap between germline ends came to 12 bases. Per the germline V gene, CDR1 is LGHDT and CDR2 is YNNKEL (reference sequence). The CDR3 runs 14 residues. The CDR3 region has the DNA TGTGCCAGCAGCCAAGATTTGGCGGGGCGGCCCCAGCATTTT. This gives the protein CASSQDLAGRPQHF.

This clonotype occurred a few times. This sequence joins TRBV19 and TRBJ1-1; no definite D call. In germline, CDR1 is LNHDA, CDR2 SQIVND (reference sequence). The V end lost 7 bases, the J end lost 5 bases, and 17 bases lay between the germline ends. CDR3 size: 14 residues. The CDR3 loop is CASTIGPVRTEAFF. The CDR3 DNA sequence: TGTGCCAGTACAATCGGGCCCGTCAGAACTGAAGCTTTCTTT.

This clonotype was seen more than once but under ten times. The chain uses TRBV6-2 or TRBV6-3 and TRBJ2-3, with a possible D match to TRBD2 (5 bases). The CDR3 runs 17 residues. Germline V gene sequence: CDR1 MNHEY, CDR2 SVGEGT. Between the trimmed V and J ends, which lost 0 bases and 0 bases, there was a span of 13 bases. The CDR3 spells CASSYSLAPFSTDTQYF. The CDR3, as DNA: TGTGCCAGCAGTTACTCCCTAGCACCGTTCAGCACAGATACGCAGTATTTT.

There are a few counts of this clonotype. The chain joins TRBV29-1 to TRBJ1-2, with D possibly matching TRBD1 (5 bases). Germline CDR1 and CDR2: SQVTM and ANQGSEA. V was shortened by 7 bases and J by 2 bases, with 23 bases between the two germline ends. The CDR3 runs 16 residues. The CDR3 DNA is TGCAGCGCTAGATCAGTCGACAGACTGATAAACTATGGCTACACCTTC. Translating it yields CSARSVDRLINYGYTF.

This clonotype turned up a few times. J is TRBJ1-5 and V is TRBV19; no definite D call. Trimming took 10 bases from V and 4 from J, leaving 14 bases between them. The CDR3 runs 13 residues. From germline, CDR1 is LNHDA and CDR2 SQIVND (reference sequence). CDR3 protein: CATLPGVNQPQHF. Here the CDR3 DNA reads TGTGCCACCCTACCGGGTGTTAATCAGCCCCAGCATTTT.

The chain recombines TRBV20-1 with TRBJ2-3; TRBD2 agrees at 9 bases. The CDR3 covers 16 residues. In germline, CDR1 is DFQATT, CDR2 SNEGSKA (reference sequence). Unmatched junction bases numbered 5, after V lost 0 bases and J lost 1 base. The CDR3 reads CSARDLAGVRTDTQYF. CDR3 nucleotide sequence: TGCAGTGCTAGAGATTTAGCGGGGGTGCGCACAGATACGCAGTATTTT.

This rearrangement joins TRBV3-1 to TRBJ1-4; D is possibly TRBD1 (6 bases). V gave up 4 bases and J gave up 8 bases, with 14 bases separating them. The CDR3 spans 14 residues. The germline V gene has CDR1 LGHDT and CDR2 YNNKEL (reference sequence). The CDR3 DNA sequence: TGTGCCAGCAGCCTGGGACACGCCCGAGAAAAACTGTTTTTT. Encoded protein: CASSLGHAREKLFF.

In this sample, this clonotype turned up a few times. The genes are TRBV7-2 and TRBJ2-7; 8 bases are a match to TRBD1. V was pared by 6 bases and J by 3 bases, with 4 bases of the junction left unmatched. The CDR3 has 13 residues. The germline V gene has CDR1 SGHTA and CDR2 FQGNSA. The CDR3 DNA is TGTGCCAGCAGGGGGACAGGACTCTACGAGCAGTACTTC. Its translation is CASRGTGLYEQYF.

In its sample, this clonotype was seen many times. The chain is built from TRBV27 and TRBJ2-3; D is ambiguous. The CDR3 runs 14 residues. Trimming removed 3 bases at V and 3 bases at J, with 10 bases between. Germline V gene lookup returns CDR1 MNHEY and CDR2 SMNVEV (reference sequence). In DNA form, the CDR3 reads TGTGCCAGCAGTTTCGACATATTTACAGATACGCAGTATTTT. Encoded protein: CASSFDIFTDTQYF.

This clonotype was picked up a small number of times. V gene TRBV27 combines with J gene TRBJ1-1, with a weak D call TRBD1 (5 bases). The germline V gene has CDR1 MNHEY and CDR2 SMNVEV (reference sequence). CDR3 length: 14 amino acids. V shed 3 bases and J shed 1 base, with 9 bases lying between them. CDR3 in amino acids: CASSFSGWNTEAFF. Here the CDR3 DNA reads TGTGCCAGCAGTTTCTCAGGGTGGAACACTGAAGCTTTCTTT.

This chain uses TRBV20-1 with TRBJ2-3, with D possibly TRBD2 on 5 matching bases. The CDR3 spans 13 residues. CDR1 and CDR2 from the germline V gene are DFQATT and SNEGSKA (reference sequence). V shed 3 bases and J shed 2 bases, with 9 bases lying between them. Here the CDR3 reads CSASGVNTDTQYF. The CDR3 region has the DNA TGCAGTGCTAGCGGGGTGAACACAGATACGCAGTATTTT.

This clonotype was recorded at least ten times. The V call is TRBV6-4, the J call TRBJ2-7; no reliable D call. V lost 2 bases to trimming and J lost 1 base, with 15 bases between them. Germline lookup yields CDR1 MRHNA and CDR2 SNTAGT. The CDR3 has 16 residues. The CDR3 loop is CASSDAVWDLSYEQYF. The CDR3 nucleotides read TGTGCCAGCAGTGACGCAGTTTGGGATTTATCCTACGAGCAGTACTTC.

This clonotype was counted many times. V is TRBV4-3 and J is TRBJ2-1; 10 bases are a match to TRBD2. Germline trimming cut 4 bases from V and 0 bases from J; bases unmatched to any gene: 0. CDR1 is LGHNA, CDR2 YSLEER, per germline. This CDR3 has 15 residues. The CDR3 region is CASSPSGGSYNEQFF. DNA of the CDR3: TGCGCCAGCAGCCCTAGCGGGGGCTCCTACAATGAGCAGTTCTTC.

This clonotype was observed a few times. The CDR3 reads CASSQNKGGEQYF. The CDR3 nucleotides are TGTGCCAGCAGCCAAAATAAGGGTGGCGAGCAGTACTTC. The V and J genes are TRBV3-1 and TRBJ2-7; D remains unclear. Germline CDR1 is LGHDT and CDR2 is YNNKEL (reference sequence). Between the trimmed V and J ends, which lost 2 bases and 6 bases, there was a span of 11 bases. The length of the CDR3 is 13 residues.

This clonotype was seen ten or more times. The chain is built from TRBV18 and TRBJ1-1; D gene ambiguous. From germline, CDR1 is KGHSH and CDR2 LQKENI. Trimming removed 2 bases at V and 4 bases at J, with 14 bases between. The CDR3 runs to 15 residues. The CDR3 reads CASSPTGIWGTEAFF. CDR3 bases: TGTGCCAGCTCACCAACGGGGATTTGGGGCACTGAAGCTTTCTTT. Full variable domain (missing parts from reference TRBV18 and TRBJ1-1): NAGVMQNPRHLVRRRGQEARLRCSPMKGHSHVYWYRQLPEEGLKFMVYLQKENIIDESGMPKERFSAEFPKEGPSILRIQQVVRGDSAAYFCASSPTGIWGTEAFFGQGTRLTVV.

The chain is built from TRBV12-3 or TRBV12-4 and TRBJ1-2, with D perhaps matching TRBD1 (5 bases). The CDR3 extends over 15 amino acids. V was pared by 1 base and J by 4 bases, with 13 bases between. In DNA form, the CDR3 reads TGTGCCAGCAGTTTAGATCCGGAAAGGGGCTATGGCTACACCTTC. It encodes CASSLDPERGYGYTF.

This clonotype has ten or more counts. V gene TRBV5-1 combines with J gene TRBJ2-7; 12 bases agree with TRBD2. The junction had 3 bases not matched to a gene; V was cut back by 2 bases and J by 3 bases. This CDR3 region has 15 residues. Germline CDR1 SGHRS, CDR2 YFSETQ. The CDR3 protein is CASSLGLAGLYEQYF. The CDR3 bases are TGCGCCAGCAGCTTAGGACTAGCGGGGCTCTACGAGCAGTACTTC. The full variable domain, with the rest looked up from reference TRBV5-1 and TRBJ2-7, is KAGVTQTPRYLIKTRGQQVTLSCSPISGHRSVSWYQQTPGQGLQFLFEYFSETQRNKGNFPGRFSGRQFSNSRSEMNVSTLELGDSALYLCASSLGLAGLYEQYFGPGTRLTVT.

This clonotype has ten or more counts. The V gene is TRBV28, the J gene TRBJ1-4, with TRBD1 matching 10 bases. V lost 5 bases and J lost 6; bases outside the gene matches: 3. Germline loops: CDR1 MDHEN, CDR2 SYDVKM. The CDR3 runs to 14 residues. CDR3 DNA sequence: TGTGCCAGCAGTGACAGGGGGCGCGATGAAAAACTGTTTTTT. Its translation is CASSDRGRDEKLFF.

Many counts were recorded for this clonotype. The chain recombines TRBV19 with TRBJ1-5, with 10 bases identical to TRBD1. V lost 4 bases, J lost 4 bases, and 4 bases stayed unmatched. Germline V CDR1 and CDR2: LNHDA, SQIVND (reference sequence). This CDR3 is built from 15 residues. The CDR3 sequence: CASSKGQGMNQPQHF. The CDR3, as DNA: TGTGCCAGTAGTAAGGGACAGGGGATGAATCAGCCCCAGCATTTT. Together with reference TRBV19 and TRBJ1-5, the CDR3 gives the full variable domain: DGGITQSPKYLFRKEGQNVTLSCEQNLNHDAMYWYRQDPGQGLRLIYYSQIVNDFQKGDIAEGYSVSREKKESFPLTVTSAQKNPTAFYLCASSKGQGMNQPQHFGDGTRLSIL.

The sample holds many counts of this clonotype. The chain has TRBV6-5 and TRBJ1-1, with a weak D call TRBD1 (5 bases). The CDR3 runs 14 residues. The V end was cut by 2 bases, the J end by 5 bases, with 12 bases between. Per the germline V gene, CDR1 is MNHEY and CDR2 is SVGAGI. In DNA, the CDR3 is TGTGCCAGCAGTTACCTACCAGGGTCTACTGAAGCTTTCTTT. Translated, it gives CASSYLPGSTEAFF.

This clonotype came up a few times. The gene calls are TRBV4-1 and TRBJ2-1, with D uncertain. The CDR3 consists of 14 residues. Trimming took off 1 base at V and 4 bases at J, with 8 bases between the two ends. Germline CDR1 MGHRA, CDR2 YSYEKL. The CDR3 bases are TGCGCCAGCAGCCAAGGGGGTATGTACAATGAGCAGTTCTTC. Protein sequence: CASSQGGMYNEQFF.

This clonotype occurred a few times. V gene TRBV7-9 combines with J gene TRBJ2-1; a possible D gene is TRBD2 (5 bases). Germline V gene lookup returns CDR1 SEHNR and CDR2 FQNEAQ (reference sequence). V was cut by 0 bases and J by 4 bases, with 13 bases left in between. The CDR3 is 16 amino acids. The CDR3 sequence: CASSLASGTGYNEQFF. DNA of the CDR3: TGTGCCAGCAGCTTAGCGAGCGGAACGGGTTACAATGAGCAGTTCTTC.